Below are 5 T cell receptor beta chains sequenced from a single sample in a study of tumor-infiltrating lymphocytes in primary liver carcinoma. cDNA specific to TCR beta was made from about 0.45 ug of total RNA, with a constant-region primer employed for priming. Nested multiplex PCR, run for three rounds with slightly modified ARM-PCR, yielded TCR beta libraries. The opening two PCR rounds, around 10 cycles each, paired TRBV1-TRBV30 forward primers with a C-beta reverse primer. Each CDR3 protein gets one entry after TCRdb re-called the multiplex PCR reads with MiXCR. This table has 110,000 or so distinct CDR3 sequences, roughly 80% appearing once. Unsorted bulk tissue, about 17-33 mg of it, served as the source for co-extraction of RNA and DNA. The sample taken for sequencing was liver tumor tissue from sampling region 3. Specified subset: tumor region T3, left-lateral pole. The origin of the receptors is a man between 35 and 55 years old with primary liver carcinoma and hepatitis B virus infection.

As concerns this clonotype: At one end, the junction sequence differs from germline, possibly due to a read error. The chain combines TRBV29-1 with TRBJ2-7; perhaps TRBD1 as D (6 bases). The CDR3 is 13 residues long. CDR1 and CDR2 (germline): SQVTM, ANQGSEA. CDR3 bases: TGCAGCGTTGAAGCTTGCAGGGGCTACGAGCGGTACTTC. As protein: CSVEACRGYERYF.

This chain connects TRBV10-2 to TRBJ2-5; 13 bases match TRBD2. Germline lookup yields CDR1 WSHSY and CDR2 SAAADI. The CDR3 spans 15 residues. With 6 bases clipped from V and 8 bases from J, the junction kept 9 bases outside the gene matches. CDR3 coding DNA: TGCGCCAGCAGCGGACTAGCGGGAGTTCAAAAAACCCAGTACTTC. Translating it yields CASSGLAGVQKTQYF.

The gene calls are TRBV29-1 and TRBJ2-1; a possible D gene is TRBD1 (6 bases). CDR1 SQVTM and CDR2 ANQGSEA come from the germline V gene. Trimming removed 5 bases from V and 0 bases from J, with 11 bases in between. This CDR3 has 14 amino acids. The chain's CDR3 is CSVPIGGSYNEQFF. As DNA, the CDR3 is TGCAGCGTTCCAATAGGGGGCTCCTACAATGAGCAGTTCTTC.

This clonotype is medium-sized within its sample. The chain links TRBV4-1 to TRBJ2-3; 9 bases match TRBD2. The germline V gene encodes CDR1 MGHRA and CDR2 YSYEKL. Losses at the gene ends were 0 bases for V and 7 bases for J; bases not matched to a gene: 8. The CDR3 has 16 amino acids. In nucleotides, the CDR3 is TGCGCCAGCAGCCAAGATCCGGGTAGCGGGAGTAATACGCAGTATTTT. Amino acids: CASSQDPGSGSNTQYF.

This clonotype was detected once. As the CDR3 is not closed by the conserved phenylalanine or tryptophan, this likely results from a read error. This sequence joins TRBV4-3 and TRBJ2-3; 7 nucleotides line up with TRBD2. Germline lookup yields CDR1 LGHNA and CDR2 YSLEER. The CDR3 is 20 residues long. CDR3 in amino acids: CTSSQDLPPGTIGRAYTQYY. The CDR3 DNA sequence: TGCACCAGCAGCCAAGATCTTCCCCCCGGGACTATCGGGAGAGCATATACGCAGTATTAT.